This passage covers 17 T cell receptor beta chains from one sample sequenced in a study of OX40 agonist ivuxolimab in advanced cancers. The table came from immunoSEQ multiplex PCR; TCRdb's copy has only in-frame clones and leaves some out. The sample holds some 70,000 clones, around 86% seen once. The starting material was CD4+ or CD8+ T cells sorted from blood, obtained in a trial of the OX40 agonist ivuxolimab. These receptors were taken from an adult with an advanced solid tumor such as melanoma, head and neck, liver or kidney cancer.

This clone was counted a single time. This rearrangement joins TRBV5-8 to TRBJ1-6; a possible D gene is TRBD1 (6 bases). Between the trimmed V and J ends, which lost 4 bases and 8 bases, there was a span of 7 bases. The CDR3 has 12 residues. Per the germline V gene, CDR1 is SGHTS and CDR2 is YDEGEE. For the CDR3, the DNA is TGTGCCAGCAGCCACAGGGATTCACCCCTCCACTTT. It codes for CASSHRDSPLHF.

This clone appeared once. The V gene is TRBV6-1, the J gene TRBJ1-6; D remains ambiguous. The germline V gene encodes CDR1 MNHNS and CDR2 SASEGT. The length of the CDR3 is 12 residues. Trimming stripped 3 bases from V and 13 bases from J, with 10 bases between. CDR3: CASSDYSRPLHF. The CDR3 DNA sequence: TGTGCCAGCAGTGATTATTCAAGGCCCCTCCACTTT.

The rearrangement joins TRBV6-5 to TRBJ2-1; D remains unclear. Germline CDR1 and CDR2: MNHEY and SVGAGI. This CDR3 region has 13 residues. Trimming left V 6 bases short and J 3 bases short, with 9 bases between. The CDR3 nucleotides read TGTGCCAGCAGAACGGACGGCTACAATGAGCAGTTCTTC. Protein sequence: CASRTDGYNEQFF.

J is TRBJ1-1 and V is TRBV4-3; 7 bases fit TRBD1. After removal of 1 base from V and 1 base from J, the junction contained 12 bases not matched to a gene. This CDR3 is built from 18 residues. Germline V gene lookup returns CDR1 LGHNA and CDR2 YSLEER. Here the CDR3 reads CASSQGGGFGQENTEAFF. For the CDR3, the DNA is TGCGCCAGCAGCCAAGGGGGAGGGTTTGGACAGGAGAACACTGAAGCTTTCTTT.

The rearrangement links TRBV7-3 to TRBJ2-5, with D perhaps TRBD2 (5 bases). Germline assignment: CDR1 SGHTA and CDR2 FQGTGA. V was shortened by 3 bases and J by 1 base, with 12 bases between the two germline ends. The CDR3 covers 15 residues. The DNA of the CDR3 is TGTGCCAGCAGCTTTTCCGGACTGATCCAAGAGACCCAGTACTTC. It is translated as CASSFSGLIQETQYF.

The CDR3 nucleotides are TGTGCCAGCAGAAATGACGTTAGCTCCTACAATGAGCAGTTCTTC. Translated: CASRNDVSSYNEQFF. The V gene is TRBV5-8, the J gene TRBJ2-1; D unclear. The germline V and J ends were trimmed by 5 bases and 0 bases, with 12 bases remaining between them. The CDR3 covers 15 residues. Germline V gene data show CDR1 as SGHTS and CDR2 as YDEGEE. Full variable domain (rest looked up from reference TRBV5-8 and TRBJ2-1): EAGVTQSPTHLIKTRGQQATLRCSPISGHTSVYWYQQALGLGLQFLLWYDEGEERNRGNFPPRFSGRQFPNYSSELNVNALELEDSALYLCASRNDVSSYNEQFFGPGTRLTVL.

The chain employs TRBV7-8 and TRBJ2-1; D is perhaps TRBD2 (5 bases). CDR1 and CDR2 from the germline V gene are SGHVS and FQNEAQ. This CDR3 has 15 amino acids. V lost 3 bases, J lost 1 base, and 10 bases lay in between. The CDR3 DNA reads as TGTGCCAGCAGCTTCGAGGGATCGTCCTACAATGAGCAGTTCTTC. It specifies CASSFEGSSYNEQFF.

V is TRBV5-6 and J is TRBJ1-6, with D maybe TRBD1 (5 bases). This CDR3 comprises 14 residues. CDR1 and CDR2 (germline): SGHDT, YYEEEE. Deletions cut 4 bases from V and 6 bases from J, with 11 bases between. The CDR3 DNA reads TGTGCCAGCAGCCGCAGGGTGTCTAATTCACCCCTCCACTTT. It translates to CASSRRVSNSPLHF.

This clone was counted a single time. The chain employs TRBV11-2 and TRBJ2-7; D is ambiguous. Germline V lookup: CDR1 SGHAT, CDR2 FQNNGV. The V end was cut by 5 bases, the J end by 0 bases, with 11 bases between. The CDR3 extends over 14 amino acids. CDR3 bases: TGTGCCAGCAGCCCTGCCGGGCTCTCCTACGAGCAGTACTTC. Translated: CASSPAGLSYEQYF.

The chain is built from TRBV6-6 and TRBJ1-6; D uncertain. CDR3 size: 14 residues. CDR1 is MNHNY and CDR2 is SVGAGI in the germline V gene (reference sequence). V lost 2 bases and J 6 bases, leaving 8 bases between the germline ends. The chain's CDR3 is CASSYGDPNSPLHF. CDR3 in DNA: TGTGCCAGCAGTTACGGCGACCCTAATTCACCCCTCCACTTT.

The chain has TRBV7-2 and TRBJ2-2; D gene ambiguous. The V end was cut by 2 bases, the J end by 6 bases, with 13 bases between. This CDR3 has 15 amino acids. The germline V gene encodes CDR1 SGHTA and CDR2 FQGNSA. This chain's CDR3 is CASSLLEVEAGELFF. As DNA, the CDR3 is TGTGCCAGCAGCTTACTAGAAGTGGAAGCCGGGGAGCTGTTTTTT. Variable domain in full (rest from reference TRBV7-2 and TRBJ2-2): GAGVSQSPSNKVTEKGKDVELRCDPISGHTALYWYRQSLGQGLEFLIYFQGNSAPDKSGLPSDRFSAERTGGSVSTLTIQRTQQEDSAVYLCASSLLEVEAGELFFGEGSRLTVL.

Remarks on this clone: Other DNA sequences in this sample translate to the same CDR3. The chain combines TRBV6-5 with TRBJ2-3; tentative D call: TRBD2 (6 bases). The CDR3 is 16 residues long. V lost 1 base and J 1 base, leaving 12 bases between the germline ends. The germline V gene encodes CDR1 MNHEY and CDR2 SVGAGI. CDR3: CASSYYRLVGTDTQYF. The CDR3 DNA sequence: TGTGCCAGCAGTTACTATCGACTAGTCGGCACAGATACGCAGTATTTT.

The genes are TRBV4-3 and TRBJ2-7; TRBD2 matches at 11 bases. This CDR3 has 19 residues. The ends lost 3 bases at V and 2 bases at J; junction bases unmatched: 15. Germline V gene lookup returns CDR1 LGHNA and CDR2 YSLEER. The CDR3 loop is CASSHLDGASGGLPYEQYF. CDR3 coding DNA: TGCGCCAGCAGCCACCTAGACGGAGCTAGCGGGGGGCTTCCCTACGAGCAGTACTTC.

In DNA form, the CDR3 reads TGTGCCAGCGGCCAAGGGGGATATGAAAAACTGTTTTTT. Protein: CASGQGGYEKLFF. This rearrangement joins TRBV9 to TRBJ1-4, with D perhaps matching TRBD1 (6 bases). Per the germline V gene, CDR1 is SGDLS and CDR2 is YYNGEE. CDR3 length: 13 residues. Trimming removed 7 bases from V and 6 bases from J, with 13 bases in between.

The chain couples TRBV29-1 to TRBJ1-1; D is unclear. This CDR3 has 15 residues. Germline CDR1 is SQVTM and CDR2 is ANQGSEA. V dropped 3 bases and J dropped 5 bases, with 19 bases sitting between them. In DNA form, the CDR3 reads TGCAGCGTTGATAAGTCTGGGAGTTGGAAAACTGAAGCTTTCTTT. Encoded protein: CSVDKSGSWKTEAFF.

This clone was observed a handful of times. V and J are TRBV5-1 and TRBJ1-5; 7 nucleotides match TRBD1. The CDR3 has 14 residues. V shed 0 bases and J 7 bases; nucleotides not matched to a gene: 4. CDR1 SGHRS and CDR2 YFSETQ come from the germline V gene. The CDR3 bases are TGCGCCAGCAGCTTGGAGGGGGCCGGCCAGCCCCAGCATTTT. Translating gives CASSLEGAGQPQHF. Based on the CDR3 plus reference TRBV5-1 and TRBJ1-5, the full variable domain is KAGVTQTPRYLIKTRGQQVTLSCSPISGHRSVSWYQQTPGQGLQFLFEYFSETQRNKGNFPGRFSGRQFSNSRSEMNVSTLELGDSALYLCASSLEGAGQPQHFGDGTRLSIL.

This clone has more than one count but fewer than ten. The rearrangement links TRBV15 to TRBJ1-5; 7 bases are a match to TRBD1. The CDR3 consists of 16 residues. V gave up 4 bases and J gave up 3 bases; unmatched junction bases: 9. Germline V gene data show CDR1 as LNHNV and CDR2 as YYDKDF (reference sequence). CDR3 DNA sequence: TGTGCCACCAGCACACTCCGGGACAGCTACAATCAGCCCCAGCATTTT. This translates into CATSTLRDSYNQPQHF.